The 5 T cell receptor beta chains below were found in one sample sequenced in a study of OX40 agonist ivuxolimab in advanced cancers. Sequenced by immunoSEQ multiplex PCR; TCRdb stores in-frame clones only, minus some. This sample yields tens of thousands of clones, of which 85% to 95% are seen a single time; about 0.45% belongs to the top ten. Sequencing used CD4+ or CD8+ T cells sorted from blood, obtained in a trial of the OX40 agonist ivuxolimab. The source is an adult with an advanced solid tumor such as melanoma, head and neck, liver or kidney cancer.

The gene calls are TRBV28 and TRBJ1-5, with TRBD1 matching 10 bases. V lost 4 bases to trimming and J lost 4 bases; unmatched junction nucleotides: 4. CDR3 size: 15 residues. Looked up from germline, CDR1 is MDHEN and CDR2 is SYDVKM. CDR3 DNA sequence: TGTGCCAGCAGTTCCCCGGACAGGGGGAATCAGCCCCAGCATTTT. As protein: CASSSPDRGNQPQHF.

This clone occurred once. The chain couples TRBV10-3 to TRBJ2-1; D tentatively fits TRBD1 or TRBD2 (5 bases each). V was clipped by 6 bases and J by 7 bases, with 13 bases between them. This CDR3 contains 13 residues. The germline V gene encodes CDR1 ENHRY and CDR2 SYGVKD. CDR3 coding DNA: TGTGCCATCAGGGGGGATACAGCGAATGAGCAGTTCTTC. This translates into CAIRGDTANEQFF.

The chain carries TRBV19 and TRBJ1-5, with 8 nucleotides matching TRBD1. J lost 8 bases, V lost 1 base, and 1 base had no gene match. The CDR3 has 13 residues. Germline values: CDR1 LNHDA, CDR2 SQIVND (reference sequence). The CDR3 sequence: CASSIGGQEPQHF. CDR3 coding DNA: TGTGCCAGTAGTATAGGGGGACAGGAGCCCCAGCATTTT. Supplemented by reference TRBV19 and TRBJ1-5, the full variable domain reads DGGITQSPKYLFRKEGQNVTLSCEQNLNHDAMYWYRQDPGQGLRLIYYSQIVNDFQKGDIAEGYSVSREKKESFPLTVTSAQKNPTAFYLCASSIGGQEPQHFGDGTRLSIL.

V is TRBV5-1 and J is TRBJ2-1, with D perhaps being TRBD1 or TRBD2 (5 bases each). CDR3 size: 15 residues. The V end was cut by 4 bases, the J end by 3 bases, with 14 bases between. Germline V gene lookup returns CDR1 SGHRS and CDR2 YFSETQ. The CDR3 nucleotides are TGCGCCAGCAGCAAAATGGGGGACGGCTACAATGAGCAGTTCTTC. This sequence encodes CASSKMGDGYNEQFF.

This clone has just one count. The CDR3 coding sequence is TGTGCCAGCAGTTACGCGCAGAGTACCTCCTACGAGCAGTACTTC. Translating gives CASSYAQSTSYEQYF. The chain links TRBV6-5 to TRBJ2-7; unclear D gene. CDR1 and CDR2 (germline): MNHEY, SVGAGI. The V gene lost 2 bases and the J gene lost 0 bases, with 11 bases spanning the gap. CDR3 size: 15 residues.